Listed here are 9 T cell receptor beta chains from one sample, sequenced in a study of early T cells in non-severe SARS-CoV-2 infection. One entry per CDR3 protein results from TCRdb running MiXCR on the 5' RACE reads. The data show more than 45,000 distinct CDR3 sequences, 9.5% to 15% seen once. Specimen: whole blood. The receptors shown here come from an adult who was a healthcare worker with PCR-confirmed SARS-CoV-2 infection or an uninfected control (not recorded which).

This clonotype was seen more than once but under ten times. This chain connects TRBV20-1 to TRBJ2-7, with 8 positions matching TRBD2. This CDR3 region has 18 residues. The germline V gene has CDR1 DFQATT and CDR2 SNEGSKA (reference sequence). After removal of 0 bases from V and 3 bases from J, the junction contained 16 bases not matched to a gene. CDR3: CSARDQSTGAGARYEQYF. Here the CDR3 DNA reads TGCAGTGCTAGAGATCAGTCAACCGGAGCGGGAGCACGCTACGAGCAGTACTTC.

In its sample, this clonotype was seen many times. The chain carries TRBV5-1 and TRBJ2-1; D call uncertain. The CDR3 sequence is 14 residues long. Trimming cost V 0 bases and J 7 bases, with 11 bases left between them. CDR1 and CDR2 from the germline V gene are SGHRS and YFSETQ. CDR3 protein: CASSLAPTGNEQFF. CDR3 sequence (DNA): TGCGCCAGCAGCTTGGCCCCGACGGGTAATGAGCAGTTCTTC.

The V call is TRBV27, the J call TRBJ2-3; D unresolved. Trimming shortened V by 4 bases and J by 8 bases, and 22 bases separated the two germline ends. CDR3 size: 16 residues. Per germline, CDR1 MNHEY and CDR2 SMNVEV (reference sequence). DNA of the CDR3: TGTGCCAGCAGTTATTGGGGAACCAACCAGTTCGCTACGCAGTATTTT. Its protein product is CASSYWGTNQFATQYF.

This clonotype showed up just a few times. The chain has TRBV24-1 and TRBJ2-7; D perhaps matches TRBD2 (6 bases). Germline V gene sequence: CDR1 KGHDR, CDR2 SFDVKD. Deletions cut 5 bases from V and 2 bases from J, with 9 bases between. CDR3 size: 13 residues. CDR3: CATSGGGAYEQYF. Here the CDR3 DNA reads TGTGCCACCAGTGGGGGAGGAGCCTACGAGCAGTACTTC.

The chain carries TRBV2 and TRBJ2-2, with D possibly TRBD1 on 6 matching bases. This CDR3 comprises 15 residues. V dropped 8 bases and J dropped 7 bases, with 20 bases sitting between them. CDR1 is SNHLY, CDR2 FYNNEI, per germline. The CDR3 sequence is CASLRQAITGGELFF. The CDR3 DNA is TGTGCCAGCCTTAGACAGGCTATAACGGGCGGGGAGCTGTTTTTT.

J is TRBJ2-5 and V is TRBV28; tentative D call: TRBD2 (6 bases). Germline V gene sequence: CDR1 MDHEN, CDR2 SYDVKM. The CDR3 runs 13 residues. Trimming removed 5 bases from V and 1 base from J, with 8 bases in between. CDR3 nucleotide sequence: TGTGCCAGCAGTCTAGCGCTCCAAGAGACCCAGTACTTC. Protein product: CASSLALQETQYF.

This chain connects TRBV28 to TRBJ2-3; TRBD2 matches 7 bases. Germline loops: CDR1 MDHEN, CDR2 SYDVKM. The ends lost 2 bases at V and 4 bases at J; junction bases unmatched: 6. The CDR3 runs 15 residues. CDR3 sequence: CASSLGGSSSDTQYF. The CDR3 DNA reads TGTGCCAGCAGTTTAGGCGGGAGTAGCTCAGATACGCAGTATTTT.

This clonotype came up many times. J is TRBJ2-7 and V is TRBV5-1; 9 positions match TRBD1. The CDR3 is 14 residues long. V lost 4 bases, J lost 4 bases, and 6 bases stayed unmatched. The V gene's germline CDR1 is SGHRS and CDR2 YFSETQ. The CDR3 reads CASSPGQGPYEQYF. CDR3 sequence (DNA): TGCGCCAGCAGCCCCGGACAGGGGCCGTACGAGCAGTACTTC.

This clonotype was seen many times. V usage is TRBV12-3 or TRBV12-4 and J usage is TRBJ1-2; D call uncertain. The CDR3 consists of 14 residues. V lost 3 bases, J lost 0 bases, and 8 bases lay in between. CDR3 coding DNA: TGTGCCAGCAGTTTTGGTCGGACTAACTATGGCTACACCTTC. This gives the protein CASSFGRTNYGYTF.